Given below is one T cell receptor (beta chain) in context. Antigen unknown. The sample comes from a study of cytomegalovirus exposure and HLA in healthy donors. Points from the study as a whole: Rare sequences made up most TCRs, while some public TCRs were found in many donors. In the 130 or so validation repertoires, a later analysis found that first-cohort TCR clusters tended to co-occur. Some TCR beta chains (roughly 160 of them) were listed as cytomegalovirus-associated.

The method was immunoSEQ multiplex PCR; TCRdb's version includes in-frame clones alone and lacks a portion of them. The data hold about 350,000 clones, with around 90% observed a single time. There are 15 residues in the CDR3. The junction had 7 bases not matched to a gene; V was cut back by 4 bases and J by 6 bases. The germline V gene has CDR1 LGHNA and CDR2 YSLEER. V is TRBV4-3 and J is TRBJ1-1; 11 nucleotides match TRBD1. This receptor was obtained from a woman younger than 45 in good health and CMV-seropositive. Sequenced: PBMCs. DNA of the CDR3: TGCGCCAGCAGCCCTGGACAGGGGGCATGGTCTGAAGCTTTCTTT. Protein product: CASSPGQGAWSEAFF.